This record concerns one T cell receptor beta chain sequence. This CDR3 is 12 amino acids long. Germline V gene data show CDR1 as SGHTA and CDR2 as FQGNSA. V dropped 5 bases and J dropped 14 bases, with 13 bases sitting between them. Time point in this sample: pre-sensitization, week 0. Treatment of the sample: therapeutic diphenylcyclopropenone sensitization with weekly scalp DPC. Researchers sampled blood before each patch test went on. The sample comes from a study of human T cells and chemical hapten exposure. From the RACE reads, TCRdb called clonotypes with MiXCR, one entry per CDR3 protein. The table has some 360,000 distinct CDR3 sequences, 4.5% to 6% seen once.

The rearrangement uses TRBV7-2 and TRBJ1-6; TRBD1 is a possible D gene (5 bases). This receptor was taken from a woman between 45 and 60 years old with alopecia areata. Some clones in this sample may be carry-over from other donors' samples. Source: whole blood, taken in connection with sensitization to the hapten diphenylcyclopropenone (DPC). The CDR3: CASSPTTGSLHF. In DNA, the CDR3 is TGTGCCAGCAGCCCAACAACAGGTTCCCTCCACTTT.